This T cell receptor beta chain was sequenced in a study of blood T cell repertoires in COVID-19. The wider study: Samples came from the United States, Italy and Spain, spanning acute and convalescent COVID-19. T cells, B-cell-depleted T cells, or PBMCs provided the cDNA or gDNA that served as material.

TCRdb keeps only in-frame clones here, not all; method: immunoSEQ multiplex PCR. The repertoire holds 250,000 to 300,000 clones, with about 86% as singletons. V was shortened by 9 bases and J by 4 bases, with 10 bases between the two germline ends. CDR1 and CDR2 from the germline V gene are ENHRY and SYGVKD. The CDR3 runs 12 residues. The source is a woman in her seventies with COVID-19, enrolled during active disease. This chain joins TRBV10-3 and TRBJ1-5, with D maybe TRBD1 (6 bases). The sequenced sample consisted of peripheral blood. In DNA form, the CDR3 reads TGTGCCATGGGAGGGGGGAATCAGCCCCAGCATTTT. Protein product: CAMGGGNQPQHF.